This is a list of T cell receptor beta chains from one sample in a study of cytomegalovirus exposure and HLA in healthy donors. Data came from immunoSEQ multiplex PCR; TCRdb stores just in-frame clones and leaves some out. The table records about 120,000 clones, about 85% of them present only once. The sample taken for sequencing was PBMCs. These receptor sequences come from a man younger than 35 in good health and CMV-seropositive. The CDR3 runs from the conserved cysteine through the conserved F or W. A D gene is named only where the DNA matches it firmly. Clone size, where shown, is once, few, many, or a class for clones that have expanded.

>15|NA|TRBJ2-5|NA|TRBV18
CASSPQGIPRETQYF
TGTGCCAGCTCACCACAGGGGATTCCTAGGGAGACCCAGTACTTC
>14|NA|TRBJ2-7|NA|TRBV5-1
CASSLVTTVYEQYF
TGCGCCAGCAGCTTAGTGACTACCGTCTACGAGCAGTACTTC
>15|TRBD1|TRBJ1-3|NA|TRBV18
CASSPPGQPGNTIYF
TGTGCCAGCTCACCACCGGGACAGCCTGGAAACACCATATATTTT
>14|TRBD1|TRBJ1-6|few|TRBV13
CASSPGQGNSPLHF
TGTGCCAGCAGCCCGGGACAGGGTAATTCACCCCTCCACTTT
>17|TRBD2|TRBJ2-1|NA|TRBV7-9
CASSLGLAGGQSREQFF
TGTGCCAGCAGCTTGGGACTAGCGGGGGGCCAAAGTCGTGAGCAGTTCTTC
>13|TRBD1|TRBJ1-1|NA|TRBV19
CASSPGTGTEAFF
TGTGCCAGTAGCCCAGGGACAGGGACTGAAGCTTTCTTT
>13|NA|TRBJ1-2|NA|TRBV6-5
CASSYSMGRVETF
TGTGCCAGCAGTTACTCGATGGGCAGGGTGGAAACCTTC
>12|NA|TRBJ2-7|few|TRBV6-6
CASSMSTGEQYF
TGTGCCAGCAGTATGAGTACAGGCGAGCAGTACTTC
>15|NA|TRBJ2-7|NA|TRBV28
CASSPQAGVVYEQYF
TGTGCCAGCAGTCCCCAGGCCGGGGTTGTCTACGAGCAGTACTTC
>16|NA|TRBJ2-7|NA|TRBV6-6
CASSYSTKGGHYEQYF
TGTGCCAGCAGTTACTCTACAAAGGGGGGGCACTACGAGCAGTACTTC
>15|NA|TRBJ1-4|NA|TRBV28
CASSPGQQLNEKLFF
TGTGCCAGCAGCCCCGGACAGCAGCTTAATGAAAAACTGTTTTTT
>14|NA|TRBJ2-7|NA|TRBV7-6
CASSSGHPSYEQYF
TGTGCCAGCAGCTCGGGACACCCATCCTACGAGCAGTACTTC
>16|NA|TRBJ2-3|once|TRBV5-1
CASSLELAYDTDTQYF
TGCGCCAGCAGCTTGGAACTAGCTTATGACACAGATACGCAGTATTTT
>13|TRBD1|TRBJ1-4|NA|TRBV6-1
CACSGTGVEKLFF
TGTGCCTGCTCCGGGACAGGGGTTGAAAAACTGTTTTTT
>15|TRBD2|TRBJ2-3|NA|TRBV4-2
CASATGLARSDTQYF
TGTGCCAGCGCGACCGGACTAGCGAGATCAGATACGCAGTATTTT
>16|TRBD2|TRBJ2-7|NA|TRBV18
CASSPLPGTSSYEQYF
TGTGCCAGCTCACCACTGCCGGGGACTAGCTCCTACGAGCAGTACTTC
>14|NA|TRBJ2-7|NA|TRBV4-2
CASSQEAWSYEQYF
TGTGCCAGCAGCCAAGAAGCATGGAGCTACGAGCAGTACTTC
>15|TRBD2|TRBJ2-5|NA|TRBV5-4
CASSLVLAGQETQYF
TGTGCCAGCAGCTTGGTCCTAGCGGGGCAAGAGACCCAGTACTTC
>16|TRBD1|TRBJ1-2|few|TRBV13
CASSVKPGQGTYGYTF
TGTGCCAGCAGCGTTAAGCCGGGACAGGGTACCTATGGCTACACCTTC
>16|TRBD2|TRBJ2-2|NA|TRBV27
CASSLRRLAGAGELFF
TGTGCCAGCAGTTTACGCAGACTAGCGGGGGCCGGGGAGCTGTTTTTT
>15|TRBD1|TRBJ2-7|NA|TRBV7-9
CASSLTGENRYEQYF
TGTGCCAGCAGCTTGACAGGGGAGAACCGCTACGAGCAGTACTTC
>16|TRBD1|TRBJ2-7|NA|TRBV5-6
CASSFFRDRAPYEQYF
TGTGCCAGCAGCTTCTTTCGTGACAGGGCCCCCTACGAGCAGTACTTC
>14|NA|TRBJ2-2|NA|TRBV19
CASQVRRNTGELFF
TGTGCCAGCCAAGTGCGGAGAAACACCGGGGAGCTGTTTTTT
>14|TRBD1|TRBJ1-3|NA|TRBV30
CAFGQGVTGNTIYF
TGTGCTTTTGGACAGGGGGTTACTGGAAACACCATATATTTT
>13|TRBD2|TRBJ2-1|NA|TRBV6-4
CASSGTSEDEQFF
TGTGCCAGCAGTGGGACTAGCGAGGATGAGCAGTTCTTC
>15|NA|TRBJ1-1|NA|TRBV7-9
CASREPGLLFTEAFF
TGTGCCAGCAGAGAACCGGGACTTTTGTTCACTGAAGCTTTCTTT
>15|TRBD1|TRBJ1-5|NA|TRBV5-1
CASSPTGVSNQPQHF
TGCGCCAGCAGCCCCACAGGGGTTAGCAATCAGCCCCAGCATTTT
>16|TRBD2|TRBJ2-5|NA|TRBV7-9
CASSLGTSGGRETQYF
TGTGCCAGCAGCCTAGGAACTAGCGGGGGGCGAGAGACCCAGTACTTC
>18|TRBD2|TRBJ2-2|NA|TRBV9
CASSVAGTSGRNTGELFF
TGTGCCAGCAGCGTAGCAGGGACTAGCGGGAGGAACACCGGGGAGCTGTTTTTT
>13|NA|TRBJ2-7|once|TRBV2
CASSAGFYYEQYF
TGTGCCAGCTCGGCAGGATTTTACTACGAGCAGTACTTC
>14|NA|TRBJ1-1|NA|TRBV5-5
CASSSRGGSTEAFF
TGTGCCAGCAGCTCAAGAGGAGGGAGCACTGAAGCTTTCTTT
>17|TRBD2|TRBJ2-5|NA|TRBV2
CASRPTSGGGPQETQYF
TGTGCCAGCAGACCCACTAGCGGGGGGGGACCGCAAGAGACCCAGTACTTC
>15|TRBD1|TRBJ1-4|NA|TRBV5-4
CASSFFDRDNEKLFF
TGTGCCAGCAGCTTCTTTGACAGGGACAATGAAAAACTGTTTTTT
>18|TRBD1|TRBJ2-4|NA|TRBV9
CASSEGAPGGMGQNIQYF
TGTGCCAGCAGCGAGGGGGCCCCAGGGGGAATGGGACAAAACATTCAGTACTTC
>9|NA|TRBJ1-6|once|TRBV6-5
CASSSPLHF
TGTGCCAGCAGTTCGCCCCTCCACTTT
>15|NA|TRBJ2-3|once|TRBV6-5
CASRYGGRNTDTQYF
TGTGCCAGCAGGTACGGGGGCCGGAACACAGATACGCAGTATTTT
>15|TRBD1|TRBJ2-7|NA|TRBV27
CASSLPGQGFFEQYF
TGTGCCAGCAGCTTACCGGGACAGGGTTTTTTCGAGCAGTACTTC
>16|TRBD1|TRBJ2-7|NA|TRBV6-1
CASSEALGQPLYEQYF
TGTGCCAGCAGTGAAGCGCTGGGACAGCCGCTCTACGAGCAGTACTTC
>20|TRBD2|TRBJ2-1|NA|TRBV4-3
CASSQEGSGLAGGIYNEQFF
TGCGCCAGCAGCCAAGAGGGGTCCGGACTAGCGGGGGGCATATACAATGAGCAGTTCTTC
>13|NA|TRBJ1-1|NA|TRBV2
CASRRSENTEAFF
TGTGCCAGCCGTCGGAGTGAGAACACTGAAGCTTTCTTT
>16|TRBD1|TRBJ2-3|NA|TRBV11-3
CASSPRGQGDSDTQYF
TGTGCCAGCAGCCCCCGAGGACAGGGGGATTCGGATACGCAGTATTTT
>15|TRBD1|TRBJ1-2|NA|TRBV7-9
CASSLGDRPNYGYTF
TGTGCCAGCAGCTTAGGGGACAGACCTAACTATGGCTACACCTTC
>15|TRBD1|TRBJ1-5|NA|TRBV5-5
CASSLETGGNQPQHF
TGTGCCAGCAGCTTGGAGACAGGGGGAAATCAGCCCCAGCATTTT
>15|NA|TRBJ2-3|NA|TRBV15
CATSILRSAWDTQYF
TGTGCCACCAGCATCCTCCGTAGCGCATGGGATACGCAGTATTTT
>15|TRBD1|TRBJ1-6|few|TRBV28
CASSQGTGGPSPLHF
TGTGCCAGCAGTCAAGGGACAGGGGGCCCTTCACCCCTCCACTTT
>14|NA|TRBJ2-7|NA|TRBV19
CASSKTGRLGEQYF
TGTGCCAGTAGTAAGACAGGAAGGCTAGGGGAGCAGTACTTC
>17|NA|TRBJ1-5|NA|TRBV7-9
CASSLAAPGISNQPQHF
TGTGCCAGCAGCTTAGCAGCTCCAGGGATTAGCAATCAGCCCCAGCATTTT
>18|TRBD2|TRBJ2-1|NA|TRBV7-9
CASSLILKVGLVINEQFF
TGTGCCAGCAGCTTAATATTGAAGGTTGGACTAGTTATCAATGAGCAGTTCTTC
>12|TRBD1|TRBJ1-6|NA|TRBV6-4
CAAGTGDSPLHF
TGTGCCGCCGGGACAGGGGATTCACCCCTCCACTTT
>15|TRBD1|TRBJ2-7|NA|TRBV4-2
CASSPDRTAFYEQYF
TGTGCCAGCAGCCCGGACAGGACTGCGTTTTACGAGCAGTACTTC
>14|NA|TRBJ1-5|NA|TRBV6-5
CASSYAGNNQPQHF
TGTGCCAGCAGTTACGCGGGTAACAATCAGCCCCAGCATTTT
>14|TRBD2|TRBJ2-3|many|TRBV6-4
CASSTSGGADTQYF
TGTGCCAGCAGTACTAGCGGGGGGGCAGATACGCAGTATTTT
>16|TRBD1|TRBJ1-1|NA|TRBV7-9
CASRLAVRQGDAEAFF
TGTGCCAGCAGACTGGCAGTACGTCAGGGGGACGCTGAAGCTTTCTTT
>13|NA|TRBJ1-1|NA|TRBV27
CASSLGARGEAFF
TGTGCCAGCAGTCTGGGGGCGCGTGGGGAAGCTTTCTTT
>15|TRBD1|TRBJ2-3|NA|TRBV6-4
CASSEGDRGADTQYF
TGTGCCAGCAGTGAAGGGGACAGGGGGGCAGATACGCAGTATTTT
>14|TRBD2|TRBJ2-3|NA|TRBV30
CASSTSGGAYTQYF
TGTGCCTCGTCGACTAGCGGGGGGGCCTATACGCAGTATTTT